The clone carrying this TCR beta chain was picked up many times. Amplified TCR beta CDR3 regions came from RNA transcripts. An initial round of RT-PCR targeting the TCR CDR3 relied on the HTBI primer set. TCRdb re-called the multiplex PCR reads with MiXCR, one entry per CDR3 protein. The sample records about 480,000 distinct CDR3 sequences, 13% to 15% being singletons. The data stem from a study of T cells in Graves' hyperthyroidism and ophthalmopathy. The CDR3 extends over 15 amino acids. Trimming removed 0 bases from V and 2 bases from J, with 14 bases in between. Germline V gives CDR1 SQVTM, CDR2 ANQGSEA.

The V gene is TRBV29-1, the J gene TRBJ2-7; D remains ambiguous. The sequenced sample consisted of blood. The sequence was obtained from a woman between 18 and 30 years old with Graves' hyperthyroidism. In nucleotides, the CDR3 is TGCAGCGTTGAAGAGGTTGGGCGTGGGGCCTACGAGCAGTACTTC. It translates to CSVEEVGRGAYEQYF.